The 22 T cell receptor beta chains listed next were all sequenced from one sample in a study of beta chain features in type 1 diabetes. Study results and limitations: A moderate, significant TCRB CDR3 shortening appeared in type 1 diabetes across four CD4+ subsets.

For these receptors, no antigen is known. Sequencing targeted expressed TCRB transcripts, as all isolated RNA had been reverse transcribed. Only in-frame clones appear in the TCRdb table, and some are missing; sequencing was by immunoSEQ multiplex PCR. The sample lists some 290,000 clones; 20% to 25% were seen once. Sequencing was performed on naive CD4+ T cells from blood. The receptors derive from a woman aged 30 to 39 with type 1 diabetes.

V and J are TRBV29-1 and TRBJ1-2, with TRBD1 matching 8 bases. The CDR3 is 14 residues long. V gave up 1 base and J gave up 3 bases; unmatched junction bases: 4. Per germline, CDR1 SQVTM and CDR2 ANQGSEA. The CDR3 reads CSVEVPGQDYGYTF. As DNA, the CDR3 is TGCAGCGTTGAAGTACCGGGACAGGACTATGGCTACACCTTC.

This clone appeared a few times. J is TRBJ2-5 and V is TRBV30; TRBD2 matches 9 bases. Germline values: CDR1 GTSNPN, CDR2 SVGIG (reference sequence). V shed 3 bases, J shed 5 bases, and the junction held 10 bases outside the gene matches. The CDR3 spans 15 residues. The CDR3 region is CAWRGSGSIRETQYF. The DNA for the CDR3 is TGTGCCTGGAGGGGTAGCGGGAGTATCCGGGAGACCCAGTACTTC.

This clone was detected only a few times. V is TRBV5-1 and J is TRBJ2-1; 10 positions agree with TRBD1. Looked up from germline, CDR1 is SGHRS and CDR2 is YFSETQ. This CDR3 has 18 amino acids. J lost 2 bases, V lost 6 bases, and 14 bases had no gene match. The CDR3 DNA sequence: TGCGCCAGCATTGCCTCGCAGCCCGGGACAGGGGCCTACAATGAGCAGTTCTTC. Amino acids: CASIASQPGTGAYNEQFF.

This clone was recorded a few times. The DNA for the CDR3 is TGCAGCGTTGAGGGGGCTCCAGGGAGTGGGTACAATGAGCAGTTCTTC. Translating gives CSVEGAPGSGYNEQFF. The chain employs TRBV29-1 and TRBJ2-1, with D possibly TRBD1 on 6 matching bases. Germline CDR1 is SQVTM and CDR2 is ANQGSEA. The CDR3 is 16 amino acids. Trimming took 3 bases from V and 4 from J, leaving 19 bases between them.

In its sample, this clone was seen a few times. The chain is built from TRBV15 and TRBJ2-1; no clear D. With 0 bases removed from V and 4 bases from J, the gap between germline ends came to 4 bases. The CDR3 extends over 13 amino acids. Germline loops: CDR1 LNHNV, CDR2 YYDKDF (reference sequence). The CDR3 DNA follows: TGTGCCACCAGCAGAGATCCGTACAATGAGCAGTTCTTC. It codes for CATSRDPYNEQFF.

There are a few counts of this clone. The chain uses TRBV4-1 and TRBJ2-5; D possibly corresponds to TRBD2 (5 bases). The CDR3 consists of 16 residues. The germline gives CDR1 MGHRA, CDR2 YSYEKL. Trimming shortened V by 5 bases and J by 5 bases, and 21 bases separated the two germline ends. CDR3 region: CASSSSRLGTGETQYF. CDR3 nucleotides: TGCGCCAGCAGCTCCTCTCGACTCGGCACGGGGGAGACCCAGTACTTC.

J is TRBJ2-1 and V is TRBV7-3; 7 nucleotides line up with TRBD2. Trimming took 5 bases from V and 9 from J; bases not matched to a gene: 10. Germline CDR1 is SGHTA and CDR2 is FQGTGA. This CDR3 spans 14 amino acids. The chain's CDR3 is CASSITSDPGEQFF. The CDR3 DNA sequence: TGTGCCAGCAGCATCACTAGCGATCCGGGTGAGCAGTTCTTC. Together with reference TRBV7-3 and TRBJ2-1, the CDR3 gives the full variable domain: GAGVSQTPSNKVTEKGKYVELRCDPISGHTALYWYRQSLGQGPEFLIYFQGTGAADDSGLPNDRFFAVRPEGSVSTLKIQRTERGDSAVYLCASSITSDPGEQFFGPGTRLTVL.

This clone was detected only once. V usage is TRBV4-2 and J usage is TRBJ2-2, with TRBD2 as a possible D gene (5 bases). The V end lost 0 bases, the J end lost 5 bases, and 7 bases lay between the germline ends. CDR3 size: 14 residues. Germline V gene sequence: CDR1 LGHNA, CDR2 YNFKEQ. CDR3 nucleotides: TGTGCCAGCAGCCAAGAAGCGGCTACCGGGGAGCTGTTTTTT. Protein: CASSQEAATGELFF.

A few counts support this clone. The V and J genes are TRBV5-6 and TRBJ2-1, with TRBD2 matching 11 bases. Per the germline V gene, CDR1 is SGHDT and CDR2 is YYEEEE. The CDR3 totals 15 residues. Trimming took 0 bases from V and 7 from J; bases not matched to a gene: 3. The CDR3 loop reads CASSLGGLADNEQFF. The DNA for the CDR3 is TGTGCCAGCAGCTTGGGGGGACTAGCGGATAATGAGCAGTTCTTC.

This clone occurred a few times. The chain has TRBV5-1 and TRBJ2-2; 8 nucleotides align to TRBD2. The germline V gene encodes CDR1 SGHRS and CDR2 YFSETQ. J was trimmed by 7 bases and V by 1 base; bases with no gene match: 6. This CDR3 is 15 amino acids long. The CDR3 DNA is TGCGCCAGCAGCTTGTTTTCCCGGGAGGGCGGGGAGCTGTTTTTT. Amino acids: CASSLFSREGGELFF. Using reference TRBV5-1 and TRBJ2-2 for the parts outside the CDR3, the full variable domain is KAGVTQTPRYLIKTRGQQVTLSCSPISGHRSVSWYQQTPGQGLQFLFEYFSETQRNKGNFPGRFSGRQFSNSRSEMNVSTLELGDSALYLCASSLFSREGGELFFGEGSRLTVL.

This clone was observed a few times. This chain uses TRBV18 with TRBJ1-1, with 10 nucleotides matching TRBD1. V lost 4 bases, J lost 5 bases, and 7 bases stayed unmatched. The CDR3 length is 15 residues. CDR1 is KGHSH, CDR2 LQKENI, per germline. The CDR3 reads CASSRQGADGTEAFF. The CDR3 nucleotides are TGTGCCAGCTCACGACAGGGGGCCGATGGGACTGAAGCTTTCTTT.

This clone was seen a handful of times. The chain is built from TRBV9 and TRBJ2-7; D is ambiguous. Trimming took 1 base from V and 6 from J, leaving 11 bases between them. In germline, CDR1 is SGDLS, CDR2 YYNGEE. The CDR3 is 13 amino acids. This CDR3 is CASSVQIRGEQYF. DNA for the CDR3: TGTGCCAGCAGCGTACAAATTAGAGGCGAGCAGTACTTC.

This clone was detected a few times. The rearrangement joins TRBV9 to TRBJ2-3, with 9 bases matching TRBD2. CDR1 is SGDLS, CDR2 YYNGEE, per germline. After removal of 3 bases from V and 3 bases from J, the junction contained 5 bases not matched to a gene. There are 15 residues in the CDR3. The CDR3 reads CASSATSGNTDTQYF. CDR3 nucleotides: TGTGCCAGCAGCGCGACTAGCGGAAATACAGATACGCAGTATTTT.

The V gene is TRBV9, the J gene TRBJ2-1, with 14 bases aligning to TRBD2. CDR1 and CDR2 (germline): SGDLS, YYNGEE. The CDR3 length is 17 residues. V was clipped by 4 bases and J by 7 bases; unmatched bases: 10. CDR3 sequence (DNA): TGTGCCAGCAGCCGGTTCAGTAGGACTAGCGGGAGGAATGAGCAGTTCTTC. It translates to CASSRFSRTSGRNEQFF.

CDR3 residues: CAWSEDRLSGNTIYF. The CDR3 DNA reads TGTGCCTGGAGTGAAGACAGGCTCTCTGGAAACACCATATATTTT. V is TRBV30 and J is TRBJ1-3; tentatively, D is TRBD1 (6 bases). CDR1 and CDR2 from the germline V gene are GTSNPN and SVGIG (reference sequence). The CDR3 is 15 residues long. V was clipped by 1 base and J by 0 bases, with 10 bases between them.

Note on this clone: The junction departs from germline at one end; a sequencing error may be responsible. This chain connects TRBV7-6 to TRBJ1-2; 7 bases agree with TRBD1. The CDR3 has 13 residues. Germline values: CDR1 SGHVS, CDR2 FNYEAQ. CDR3 DNA: TGTGCCAGCAGCTCAGGGACAGACTATGGCTTCACCTTC. It translates to CASSSGTDYGFTF.

The chain employs TRBV29-1 and TRBJ1-2; no reliable D call. Germline lookup yields CDR1 SQVTM and CDR2 ANQGSEA. The V end lost 2 bases, the J end lost 5 bases, and 12 bases lay between the germline ends. The CDR3 consists of 13 residues. The CDR3 nucleotides read TGCAGCGTTGAATCCAGCGATGGGTATGGCTACACCTTC. Its protein product is CSVESSDGYGYTF.

In nucleotides, the CDR3 is TGTGCCAGCAGCTTAGGACTAGCTACGACGGGCGAGCAGTACTTC. Translation: CASSLGLATTGEQYF. The chain links TRBV11-3 to TRBJ2-7, with 7 bases fitting TRBD2. The length of the CDR3 is 15 residues. Germline V gene data show CDR1 as SGHNT and CDR2 as YENEEA. Unmatched junction bases numbered 9, after V lost 1 base and J lost 6 bases.

The chain couples TRBV7-3 to TRBJ2-3, with TRBD2 matching over 7 bases. J gave up 2 bases and V 1 base, and 6 bases lay outside the gene matches. Germline CDR1 is SGHTA and CDR2 is FQGTGA. The CDR3 totals 16 residues. The CDR3: CASSLSPGGNTDTQYF. The DNA of the CDR3 is TGTGCCAGCAGCTTAAGTCCGGGAGGAAACACAGATACGCAGTATTTT.

V usage is TRBV9 and J usage is TRBJ1-3; TRBD1 matches at 9 bases. V trimming: 4 bases; J trimming: 7 bases; junction bases outside the gene matches: 3. Looked up from germline, CDR1 is SGDLS and CDR2 is YYNGEE. The CDR3 has 13 residues. The CDR3 spells CASSSGTGNTIYF. CDR3 coding DNA: TGTGCCAGCAGCTCCGGGACAGGGAACACCATATATTTT.

The gene calls are TRBV28 and TRBJ1-2; D perhaps matches TRBD1 (6 bases). The germline CDR1 and CDR2 sequences are MDHEN and SYDVKM. Trimming shortened V by 4 bases and J by 8 bases, and 20 bases separated the two germline ends. The CDR3 consists of 15 residues. The DNA of the CDR3 is TGTGCCAGCAGTTACCCCATTTTAGGGGGAGACGGCTACACCTTC. Protein product: CASSYPILGGDGYTF.

This chain joins TRBV7-8 and TRBJ2-7; D is perhaps TRBD1 (5 bases). Trimming stripped 5 bases from V and 3 bases from J, with 17 bases between. The CDR3 is 15 residues long. Germline CDR1 is SGHVS and CDR2 is FQNEAQ. CDR3 amino acids: CASSLQGAGLYEQYF. CDR3 DNA sequence: TGTGCCAGCAGCCTCCAAGGCGCAGGGCTCTACGAGCAGTACTTC. Based on the CDR3 plus reference TRBV7-8 and TRBJ2-7, the full variable domain is GAGVSQSPRYKVAKRGQDVALRCDPISGHVSLFWYQQALGQGPEFLTYFQNEAQLDKSGLPSDRFFAERPEGSVSTLKIQRTQQEDSAVYLCASSLQGAGLYEQYFGPGTRLTVT.